This T cell receptor beta chain was identified in a study of response to subunit inactivated influenza vaccine. After removal of 6 bases from V and 8 bases from J, the junction contained 10 bases not matched to a gene. The CDR3 is 14 residues long. Per germline, CDR1 MRHNA and CDR2 SNTAGT. From the RT-PCR reads, TCRdb called clonotypes with MiXCR, one entry per CDR3 protein. The profile shows about 540,000 distinct CDR3 sequences, 14% of them singletons. A few counts support this clonotype. The chain couples TRBV6-4 to TRBJ2-1; 7 positions agree with TRBD1. The source of this sequence is a man in his forties or fifties who received an inactivated influenza vaccine. The sample was PBMCs from blood, taken less than 13 days after vaccination. Here the CDR3 reads CASRRDRDGDEQFF. The CDR3 DNA sequence: TGTGCCAGCAGAAGAGACAGGGACGGGGATGAGCAGTTCTTC.